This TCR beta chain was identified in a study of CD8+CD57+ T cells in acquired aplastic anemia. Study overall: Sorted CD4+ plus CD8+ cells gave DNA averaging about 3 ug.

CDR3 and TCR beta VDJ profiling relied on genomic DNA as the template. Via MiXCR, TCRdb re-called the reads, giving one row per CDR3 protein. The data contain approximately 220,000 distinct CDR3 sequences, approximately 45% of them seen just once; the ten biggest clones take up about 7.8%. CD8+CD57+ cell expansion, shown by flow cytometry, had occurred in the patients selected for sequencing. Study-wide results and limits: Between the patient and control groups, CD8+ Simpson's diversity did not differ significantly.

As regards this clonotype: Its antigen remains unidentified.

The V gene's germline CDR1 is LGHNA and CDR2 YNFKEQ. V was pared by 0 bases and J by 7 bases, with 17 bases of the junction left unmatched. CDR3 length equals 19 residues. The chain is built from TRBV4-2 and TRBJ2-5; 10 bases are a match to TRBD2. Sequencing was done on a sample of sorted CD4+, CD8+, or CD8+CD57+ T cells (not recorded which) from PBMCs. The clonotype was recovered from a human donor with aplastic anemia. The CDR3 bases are TGTGCCAGCAGCCAAGATTATCGGTTAGCGGGAGGTTTGTCTGGGACCCAGTACTTC. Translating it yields CASSQDYRLAGGLSGTQYF.